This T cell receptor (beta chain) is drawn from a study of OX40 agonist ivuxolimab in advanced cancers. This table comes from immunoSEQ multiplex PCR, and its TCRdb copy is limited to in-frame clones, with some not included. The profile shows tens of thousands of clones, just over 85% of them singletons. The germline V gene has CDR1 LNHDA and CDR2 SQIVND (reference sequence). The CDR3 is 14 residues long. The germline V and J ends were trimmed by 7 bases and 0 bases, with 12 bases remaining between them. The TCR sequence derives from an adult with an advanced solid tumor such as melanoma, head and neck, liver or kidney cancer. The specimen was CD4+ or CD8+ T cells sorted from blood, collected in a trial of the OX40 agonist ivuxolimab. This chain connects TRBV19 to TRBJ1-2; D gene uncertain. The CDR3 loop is CASTRDRANYGYTF. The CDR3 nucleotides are TGTGCCAGTACCAGAGACCGAGCTAACTATGGCTACACCTTC.